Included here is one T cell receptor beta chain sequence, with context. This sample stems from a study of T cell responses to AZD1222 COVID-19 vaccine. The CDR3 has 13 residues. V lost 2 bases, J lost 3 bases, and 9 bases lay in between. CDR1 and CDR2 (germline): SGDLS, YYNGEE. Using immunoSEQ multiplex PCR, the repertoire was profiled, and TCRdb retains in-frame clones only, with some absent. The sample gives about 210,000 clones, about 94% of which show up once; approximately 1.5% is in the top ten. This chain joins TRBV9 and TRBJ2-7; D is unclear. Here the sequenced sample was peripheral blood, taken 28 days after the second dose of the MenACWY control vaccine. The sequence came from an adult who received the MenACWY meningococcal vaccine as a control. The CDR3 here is CASSVDVHYEQYF. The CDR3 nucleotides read TGTGCCAGCAGCGTCGATGTTCACTACGAGCAGTACTTC.